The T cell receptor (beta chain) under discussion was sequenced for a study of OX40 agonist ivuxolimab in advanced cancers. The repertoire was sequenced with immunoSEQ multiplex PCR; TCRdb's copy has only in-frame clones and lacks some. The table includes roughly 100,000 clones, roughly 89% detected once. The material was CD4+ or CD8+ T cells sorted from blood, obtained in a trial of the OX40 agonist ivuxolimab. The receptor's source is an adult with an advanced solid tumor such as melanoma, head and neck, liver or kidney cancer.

The CDR3 loop reads CASSLAGSGGSYEQYF. The CDR3 coding sequence is TGTGCCAGCAGCTTAGCGGGTAGCGGGGGCTCCTACGAGCAGTACTTC. This sequence joins TRBV7-2 and TRBJ2-7; 9 nucleotides align to TRBD2. The V segment lost 0 bases and the J segment 0 bases; nucleotides outside the gene matches: 3. Germline V lookup: CDR1 SGHTA, CDR2 FQGNSA. This CDR3 contains 16 residues. The complete variable domain, with remaining parts taken from reference TRBV7-2 and TRBJ2-7, reads GAGVSQSPSNKVTEKGKDVELRCDPISGHTALYWYRQSLGQGLEFLIYFQGNSAPDKSGLPSDRFSAERTGGSVSTLTIQRTQQEDSAVYLCASSLAGSGGSYEQYFGPGTRLTVT.